Listed here is a single T cell receptor (beta chain). No cognate antigen has been identified for it. Nothing much larger sits one base from this clone, and base qualities are not available. These data belong to a study of regulatory T cells in long-lasting Graves disease (dated by TCRdb to about 2021). General notes on the study: Persistent Graves' disease was defined as antithyroid drug treatment for over 5 years with persistently positive TSH receptor autoantibodies. Peripheral blood TCR sequencing and RNA sequencing compared persistent Graves' disease patients with newly diagnosed Graves' disease patients. The study took place in China and was registered as a clinical trial. A total of some 33 samples were covered by TCR sequencing, comprising about 13 persistent and around 20 newly diagnosed Graves' disease patients. Antithyroid drugs had been taken for around 9.8 years on average by persistent Graves' disease patients in the clinical cohort. What the research found in general, with its limitations: As a limitation, the authors acknowledged that the small sample size may reduce accuracy. Lower TCR Shannon entropy and fewer highly expanded clones were observed in persistent Graves' disease patients than in newly diagnosed patients, which suggested clonal expansion. Persistent patients shared more public clonotypes among themselves (approximately 2,500) than newly diagnosed patients did (over 950). Sequencing and analysis were limited to the TCR beta chain. Peripheral blood alone was examined, since thyroid tissue, which constituted the primary lesion, could not be accessed.

Library preparation employed multiplex PCR. Reads for this sample came from an Illumina HiSeq 4000. iRepertoire HTBI primers and Arm-PCR amplification of CDR3 regions were used to construct TCR beta libraries. Before sequencing, the PCR products underwent gel purification. On the authors' methods: Across samples, about 63 TRBV and roughly 15 TRBJ segments were identified and used for gene usage analysis of CDR3 amino acid clonotypes. COPE and FqMerger were used to merge filtered high-quality paired reads into contigs. BLAST was used to align contigs to IMGT TRBV, TRBD and TRBJ reference genes, with CDR3 defined following IMGT. Any clonotype with a frequency above 0.1% was classified as a highly expanded clone. Shannon entropy was used to measure repertoire diversity, and the Gini coefficient was used to measure V-J evenness. Clonotypes shared by more than one individual were considered public. Using fastp trimming at Q25 and MiXCR clonotype assembly, TCRdb reanalyzed the public sequencing data and kept in-frame beta chains. Rows with a matching CDR3 protein are joined into one entry that keeps the most common DNA and genes. V and J calls and clone size were set by TCRdb, not the authors. This sample gives around 400,000 distinct CDR3 sequences in total; about 21% of them show up just once. Around 15% of the sample comes from the top ten.

What the time point label conveys for this sample: persistent/refractory GD, antithyroid drugs over 5 years with positive TRAb. For both TCR sequencing and RNA sequencing, RNA was extracted from PBMCs using TRIzol. Graves' disease was diagnosed according to American Thyroid Association guidelines. The patients came from an endocrinology department in Xi'an, China. Each patient gave around 9.2 milliliters of peripheral blood, collected in an EDTA anticoagulant tube. PBMCs were isolated by Ficoll Paque Plus density gradient separation without further T cell sorting. An Agilent 2100 Bioanalyzer and agarose gel were used to check RNA quality, and a NanoDrop 2000 was used to measure RNA concentration. Sequenced here: peripheral blood mononuclear cells (PBMCs), sampled when the disease was refractory, from a patient treated with antithyroid drugs. The clonotype comes from a female donor with Graves disease.

The sequenced DNA: TGCGCCAGCAGTGAAACACAGGGGAACTTTTTCTCCTACGAGCAGTACTTC. The encoded protein is CASSETQGNFFSYEQYF. This receptor chain uses TRBV10-2 and TRBJ2-7, with 7 bases in between that match TRBD1. The CDR3, cysteine through phenylalanine, is 17 amino acids long. Only the CDR3 portion is preserved as DNA: 51 bases, with reading frame beginning at the first base. The germline V gene encodes CDR1 WSHSY and CDR2 SAAADI. Trimming accounts for 3 bases at V and 0 bases at J, while the number of junction bases matched to no gene is 11.